The next 15 T cell receptor beta chains were all read from a single sample in a study of blood T cell repertoires in COVID-19. Sequencing used immunoSEQ multiplex PCR; TCRdb keeps in-frame clones, though not all of them. Among about 290,000 clones listed, around 86% were seen once. Sequencing was carried out using PBMCs or T cells enriched from blood (not recorded which). The receptors shown here come from a woman in her 40s who had recovered from COVID-19.

This rearrangement joins TRBV30 to TRBJ1-5; TRBD1 aligns across 7 bases. Germline CDR1 and CDR2: GTSNPN and SVGIG (reference sequence). This CDR3 comprises 13 residues. The junction had 5 bases not matched to a gene; V was cut back by 3 bases and J by 6 bases. This CDR3 reads CAWSDRATQPQHF. The CDR3 nucleotides are TGTGCCTGGAGCGACAGGGCAACTCAGCCCCAGCATTTT.

CDR3 region: CASSSKGLAGVWETQYF. The CDR3 DNA reads as TGTGCCAGCAGCTCCAAAGGACTAGCGGGAGTTTGGGAGACCCAGTACTTC. The rearrangement joins TRBV7-2 to TRBJ2-5, with 13 bases matching TRBD2. Looked up from germline, CDR1 is SGHTA and CDR2 is FQGNSA. There are 17 residues in the CDR3. The junction had 10 bases not matched to a gene; V was cut back by 4 bases and J by 5 bases. Complete variable domain (other parts from reference TRBV7-2 and TRBJ2-5): GAGVSQSPSNKVTEKGKDVELRCDPISGHTALYWYRQSLGQGLEFLIYFQGNSAPDKSGLPSDRFSAERTGGSVSTLTIQRTQQEDSAVYLCASSSKGLAGVWETQYFGPGTRLLVL.

In its sample, this clone was seen a few times. This chain joins TRBV2 and TRBJ2-7; no definite D call. V was pared by 1 base and J by 2 bases, with 9 bases between. This CDR3 is 14 amino acids long. The germline gives CDR1 SNHLY, CDR2 FYNNEI. The CDR3 DNA follows: TGTGCCAGCAGTGAAGATCCATCAACCTACGAGCAGTACTTC. This gives the protein CASSEDPSTYEQYF. The full variable domain, its missing parts supplied by reference TRBV2 and TRBJ2-7, is EPEVTQTPSHQVTQMGQEVILRCVPISNHLYFYWYRQILGQKVEFLVSFYNNEISEKSEIFDDQFSVERPDGSNFTLKIRSTKLEDSAMYFCASSEDPSTYEQYFGPGTRLTVT.

The rearrangement links TRBV30 to TRBJ1-1, with TRBD1 matching 8 bases. V shed 1 base and J 1 base; nucleotides not matched to a gene: 2. Germline assignment: CDR1 GTSNPN and CDR2 SVGIG (reference sequence). This CDR3 comprises 14 residues. The CDR3 protein is CAWSAGQGNTEAFF. The CDR3 coding sequence is TGTGCCTGGAGTGCAGGACAGGGGAACACTGAAGCTTTCTTT.

The chain employs TRBV9 and TRBJ2-3; perhaps TRBD2 as D (6 bases). CDR1 and CDR2 (germline): SGDLS, YYNGEE. Deletions cut 3 bases from V and 1 base from J, with 18 bases between. The CDR3 runs to 17 residues. The CDR3 sequence: CASSDPGTSLGTDTQYF. CDR3 bases: TGTGCCAGCAGCGACCCGGGGACTTCCCTCGGCACAGATACGCAGTATTTT.

CDR3 residues: CASSWAGSAAENEQFF. The CDR3 region has the DNA TGCGCCAGCAGCTGGGCTGGGAGCGCTGCGGAGAATGAGCAGTTCTTC. The chain links TRBV5-1 to TRBJ2-1, with D possibly being TRBD2 (5 bases). The V and J ends lost 3 bases and 7 bases respectively, with 20 bases between them. The CDR3 sequence is 16 residues long. Looked up from germline, CDR1 is SGHRS and CDR2 is YFSETQ.

This sequence joins TRBV15 and TRBJ2-2; the D gene is possibly TRBD1 (5 bases). Looked up from germline, CDR1 is LNHNV and CDR2 is YYDKDF (reference sequence). The CDR3 spans 12 residues. Trimming pared 10 bases from V and 5 bases from J, leaving 11 bases between. CDR3 protein: CAISSGTGELFF. In DNA form, the CDR3 reads TGTGCCATTTCATCAGGGACCGGGGAGCTGTTTTTT.

The chain has TRBV27 and TRBJ2-7; 8 bases are a match to TRBD1. From germline, CDR1 is MNHEY and CDR2 SMNVEV (reference sequence). V lost 6 bases, J lost 9 bases, and 13 bases stayed unmatched. This CDR3 is 14 amino acids long. Here the CDR3 reads CASRPQDRGVWQYF. DNA of the CDR3: TGTGCCAGCAGACCACAAGACAGGGGTGTGTGGCAGTACTTC.

This sequence joins TRBV2 and TRBJ1-1, with D unclear. Per the germline V gene, CDR1 is SNHLY and CDR2 is FYNNEI. The CDR3 length is 19 residues. V lost 3 bases and J 0 bases, leaving 23 bases between the germline ends. The CDR3 DNA reads as TGTGCCAGCAGTGAGCCTAGGGAGGCGATAGTTGGGCTGAACACTGAAGCTTTCTTT. Protein sequence: CASSEPREAIVGLNTEAFF.

J is TRBJ1-1 and V is TRBV7-8, with 7 bases aligning to TRBD1. The CDR3 runs to 15 residues. J lost 1 base, V lost 0 bases, and 2 bases had no gene match. CDR1 is SGHVS and CDR2 is FQNEAQ in the germline V gene. CDR3 DNA: TGTGCCAGCAGCTTAGCTGACAGGGCGAACACTGAAGCTTTCTTT. Protein sequence: CASSLADRANTEAFF.

J is TRBJ2-3 and V is TRBV4-1; 10 positions match TRBD2. The CDR3 spans 16 residues. V shed 1 base and J 2 bases; nucleotides not matched to a gene: 3. The germline V gene encodes CDR1 MGHRA and CDR2 YSYEKL. The CDR3 is CASSQALAGVTDTQYF. The CDR3 nucleotides read TGCGCCAGCAGCCAAGCCCTAGCGGGGGTCACAGATACGCAGTATTTT.

This chain uses TRBV10-3 with TRBJ1-6; D is possibly TRBD1 (6 bases). This CDR3 is 17 amino acids long. The V and J ends lost 3 bases and 0 bases respectively, with 12 bases between them. Germline loops: CDR1 ENHRY, CDR2 SYGVKD. CDR3 sequence: CAISEQQGSSYNSPLHF. The CDR3 nucleotides read TGTGCCATCAGTGAACAACAGGGTAGCTCCTATAATTCACCCCTCCACTTT.

The V gene is TRBV7-2, the J gene TRBJ2-3; D ambiguous. This CDR3 region has 14 residues. V was clipped by 4 bases and J by 1 base, with 9 bases between them. Germline assignment: CDR1 SGHTA and CDR2 FQGNSA. The CDR3 DNA sequence: TGTGCCAGCAGCTCCGTTTGGCGCACAGATACGCAGTATTTT. Translation: CASSSVWRTDTQYF. Full variable domain (remainder filled in from reference TRBV7-2 and TRBJ2-3): GAGVSQSPSNKVTEKGKDVELRCDPISGHTALYWYRQSLGQGLEFLIYFQGNSAPDKSGLPSDRFSAERTGGSVSTLTIQRTQQEDSAVYLCASSSVWRTDTQYFGPGTRLTVL.

The chain is built from TRBV6-5 and TRBJ2-1; TRBD2 might be the D (6 bases). This CDR3 is built from 15 residues. Germline V gene sequence: CDR1 MNHEY, CDR2 SVGAGI. V was pared by 6 bases and J by 2 bases, with 14 bases between. For the CDR3, the DNA is TGTGCCAGCAGGCTGGCGGGGATCCCCTACAATGAGCAGTTCTTC. Translating gives CASRLAGIPYNEQFF.

The V gene is TRBV18, the J gene TRBJ2-7, with a weak D call TRBD2 (5 bases). The V end was cut by 3 bases, the J end by 0 bases, with 15 bases between. CDR1 is KGHSH, CDR2 LQKENI, per germline. The CDR3 covers 16 residues. The CDR3 protein is CASSPQRTLSSYEQYF. CDR3 bases: TGTGCCAGCTCACCGCAAAGGACTCTGAGCTCCTACGAGCAGTACTTC.